This T cell receptor beta chain is drawn from a study of CD8 T cells in Susac syndrome. Peripheral blood CD8+ and CD4+ T cells were profiled by TCR beta sequencing. The CDR3 is 13 amino acids. V dropped 4 bases and J dropped 5 bases, with 11 bases sitting between them. Germline CDR1 and CDR2: SNHLY and FYNNEI. It was with random hexamers that 0.5 to 1 ug RNA was reverse transcribed. immunoSEQ multiplex PCR amplified TCR beta CDR3 across 54 Vbeta, 13 Jbeta. TCRdb reprocessed the immunoSEQ multiplex PCR reads with MiXCR, giving one entry per CDR3 protein. The sample includes 150,000 to 200,000 distinct CDR3 sequences, roughly 91% of them seen just once. This clonotype has a handful of counts. Its antigen is as yet unknown. Points from the study as a whole: Repertoires of Susac syndrome CD4+ T cells lacked clonal expansion.

This receptor was taken from a human donor with Susac syndrome. Material for sequencing was CD4+ T cells from PBMCs. This sequence joins TRBV2 and TRBJ1-2; D perhaps matches TRBD1 (6 bases). DNA for the CDR3: TGTGCCAGCAGTGGGCAGGGGTTTTATGGCTACACCTTC. Residues: CASSGQGFYGYTF.